One TCR beta chain is described in this entry. It has no known antigen specificity. Within one base of it there is no much larger clone, and no base qualities were kept. TCRdb records Illumina NovaSeq 6000 as the sequencer. Synthesis of TCR cDNA relied on 5'RACE template switching, a step that introduced a universal primer site along with unique molecular identifiers. Priming of cDNA synthesis was performed from both the TCR alpha and TCR beta constant segments. Libraries were amplified in two PCR steps, with sample barcodes and sequencing adapters added in the second step. Libraries were sequenced on Illumina HiSeq 2500 (2x100 bp) or NovaSeq (2x150 bp). As for the authors' bioinformatics: Demultiplexing of reads and collapsing into UMI consensus sequences were performed with MIGEC, and V(D)J alignment was carried out with MiXCR. Vaccine-responding clonotypes were defined with edgeR using replicate PBMC samples, requiring FDR below 0.01 and a log2 fold change above 5 up to day 15. Each bulk clonotype received a CD4 or CD8 identity based on whether the sequenced CD4 or CD8 repertoire contained that clonotype at higher abundance. TCRdb reprocessed the public reads (quality trimming at Q25 with fastp, clone calling with MiXCR) and kept in-frame beta chains. A single entry per CDR3 protein holds the most common genes and DNA from its merged rows. TCRdb's processing, not the authors' own work, is the source of the V and J calls. Across this sample there are some 390,000 distinct CDR3 sequences, with over 15% seen only once. The ten largest clones take up roughly a sixth of the sample.

The germline V gene sets CDR1 to SNHLY and CDR2 to FYNNEI. Taken from cysteine to phenylalanine, the CDR3 has 13 residues. CDR3 DNA is the only sequence kept; it has 39 bases, read in frame from the first base. Trimming at the junction amounts to 6 bases on V and 10 bases on J, and the germline ends lie 13 bases apart. The treatment or condition tag for this specimen amounts to: live attenuated yellow fever vaccine strain. At every blood-draw timepoint, two biological replicates of bulk PBMCs were collected. A standard Ficoll-Paque protocol was used to isolate PBMCs from peripheral blood. RNA was extracted with TriZol from bulk PBMCs, CD4 and CD8 fractions, and dextramer-positive and dextramer-negative fractions. This entry is derived from a study of T cells after yellow fever vaccination (dated by TCRdb to between 2018 and 2021). General notes on the study: The SMART-Seq v4 Ultra Low Input RNA kit was used to prepare libraries from fractions with low cell numbers. Two healthy male donors, one aged 18 to 30 and one aged 30 to 40 years, made up the cohort. To track T-cell clones before and after primary and booster YFV17D yellow fever vaccination, bulk TCR alpha and beta repertoires were sequenced longitudinally. Blood samples were taken at several timepoints before and after primary and secondary immunization, and bulk PBMC replicates and cell subsets were isolated.

General conclusions and limits of the study: The secondary T-cell response was weaker than the primary response but faster, peaking on day 5 instead of day 15. A small fraction of clonotypes appeared in both the CD4 and CD8 compartments, likely as a result of convergent recombination. After the booster, most of the clones that had expanded following primary vaccination were detected again (approximately 95% of CD4 and more than 85% of CD8), which suggests that memory was broadly maintained. FACS-sorted repertoires could contain abundant contaminating clonotypes from the bulk population, so computational filtering was required. Because only a couple of donors were included in the study, the extent to which the findings can be generalized is limited.

Recombination connected TRBV2 to TRBJ1-6, with the D gene not confidently named. This clonotype was sampled from a man aged 18 to 30 who received the YFV17D yellow fever vaccine. Sequenced here: PBMCs, sampled before the yellow fever booster vaccination. The sequenced DNA is TGTGCCAGCAGGGGAGAATTAGGATCACCCCTCCACTTT. It translates to CASRGELGSPLHF. This CDR3, with the reference TRBV2 and TRBJ1-6 proteins standing in past its ends, gives the full variable domain EPEVTQTPSHQVTQMGQEVILRCVPISNHLYFYWYRQILGQKVEFLVSFYNNEISEKSEIFDDQFSVERPDGSNFTLKIRSTKLEDSAMYFCASRGELGSPLHFGNGTRLTVT.